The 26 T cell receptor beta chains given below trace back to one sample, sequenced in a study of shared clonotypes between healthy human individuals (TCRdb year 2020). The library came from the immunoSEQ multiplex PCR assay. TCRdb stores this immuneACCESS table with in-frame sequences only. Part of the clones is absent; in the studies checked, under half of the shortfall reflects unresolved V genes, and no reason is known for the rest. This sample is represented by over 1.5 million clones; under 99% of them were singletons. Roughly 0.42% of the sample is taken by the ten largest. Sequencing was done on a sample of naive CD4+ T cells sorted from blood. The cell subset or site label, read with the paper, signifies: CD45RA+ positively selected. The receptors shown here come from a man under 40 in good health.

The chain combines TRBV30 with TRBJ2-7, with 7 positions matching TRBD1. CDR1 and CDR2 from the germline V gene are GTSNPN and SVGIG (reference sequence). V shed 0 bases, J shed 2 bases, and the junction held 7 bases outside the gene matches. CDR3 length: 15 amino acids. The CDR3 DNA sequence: TGTGCCTGGAGTGTAAAAGGGGGCAGGACCTACGAGCAGTACTTC. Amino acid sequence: CAWSVKGGRTYEQYF.

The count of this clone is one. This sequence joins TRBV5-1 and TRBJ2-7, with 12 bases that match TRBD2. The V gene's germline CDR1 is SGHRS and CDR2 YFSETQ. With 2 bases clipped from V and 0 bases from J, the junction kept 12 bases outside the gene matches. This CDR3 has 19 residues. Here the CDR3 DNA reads TGCGCCAGCAGCTTCGCGCAAACCGGGACTAGCGGGTACTCCTACGAGCAGTACTTC. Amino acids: CASSFAQTGTSGYSYEQYF.

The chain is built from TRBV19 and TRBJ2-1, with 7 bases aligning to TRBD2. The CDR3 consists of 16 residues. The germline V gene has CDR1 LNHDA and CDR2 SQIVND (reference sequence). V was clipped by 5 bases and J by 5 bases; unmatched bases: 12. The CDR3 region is CASSREAGIGNNEQFF. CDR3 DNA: TGTGCCAGTAGTCGAGAAGCGGGAATTGGTAACAATGAGCAGTTCTTC.

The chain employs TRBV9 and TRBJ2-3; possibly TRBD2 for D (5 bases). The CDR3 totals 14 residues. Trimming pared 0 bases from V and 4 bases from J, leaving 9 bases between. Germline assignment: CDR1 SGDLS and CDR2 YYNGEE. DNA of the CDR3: TGTGCCAGCAGCGTAGGGCGGGCCTCAGATACGCAGTATTTT. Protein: CASSVGRASDTQYF.

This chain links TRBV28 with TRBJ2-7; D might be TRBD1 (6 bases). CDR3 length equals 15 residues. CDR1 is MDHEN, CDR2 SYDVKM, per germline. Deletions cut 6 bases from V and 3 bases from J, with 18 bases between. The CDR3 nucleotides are TGTGCCAGCAGGGAGCCCAGGGGCCGAGACTACGAGCAGTACTTC. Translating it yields CASREPRGRDYEQYF.

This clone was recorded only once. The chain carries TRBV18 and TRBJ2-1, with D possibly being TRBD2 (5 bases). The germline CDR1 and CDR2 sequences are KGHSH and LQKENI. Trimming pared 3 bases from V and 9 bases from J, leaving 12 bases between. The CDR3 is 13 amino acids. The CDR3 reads CASSPSGTAEQFF. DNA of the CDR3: TGTGCCAGCTCACCGTCGGGAACTGCTGAGCAGTTCTTC. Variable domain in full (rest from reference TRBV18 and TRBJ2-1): NAGVMQNPRHLVRRRGQEARLRCSPMKGHSHVYWYRQLPEEGLKFMVYLQKENIIDESGMPKERFSAEFPKEGPSILRIQQVVRGDSAAYFCASSPSGTAEQFFGPGTRLTVL.

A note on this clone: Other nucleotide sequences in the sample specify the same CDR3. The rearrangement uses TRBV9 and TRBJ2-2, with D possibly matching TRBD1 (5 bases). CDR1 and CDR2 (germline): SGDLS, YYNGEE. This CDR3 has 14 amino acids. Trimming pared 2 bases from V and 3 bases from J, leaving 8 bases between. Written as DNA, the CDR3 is TGTGCCAGCAGCGTCCGACAGTACACCGGGGAGCTGTTTTTT. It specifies CASSVRQYTGELFF.

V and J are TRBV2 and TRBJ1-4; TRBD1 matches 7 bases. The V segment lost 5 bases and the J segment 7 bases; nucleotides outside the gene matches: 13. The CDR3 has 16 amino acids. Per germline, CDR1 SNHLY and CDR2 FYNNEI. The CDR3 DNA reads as TGTGCCAGCAGTCCTAGCCACACAGGGGCGGGTGAAAAACTGTTTTTT. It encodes CASSPSHTGAGEKLFF.

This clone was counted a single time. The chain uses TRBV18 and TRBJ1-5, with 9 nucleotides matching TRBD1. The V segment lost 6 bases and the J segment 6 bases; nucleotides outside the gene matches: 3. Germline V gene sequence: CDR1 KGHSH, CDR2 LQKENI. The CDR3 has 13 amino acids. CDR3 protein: CASSPGQGQPQHF. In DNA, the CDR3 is TGTGCCAGCTCCCCGGGACAGGGTCAGCCCCAGCATTTT.

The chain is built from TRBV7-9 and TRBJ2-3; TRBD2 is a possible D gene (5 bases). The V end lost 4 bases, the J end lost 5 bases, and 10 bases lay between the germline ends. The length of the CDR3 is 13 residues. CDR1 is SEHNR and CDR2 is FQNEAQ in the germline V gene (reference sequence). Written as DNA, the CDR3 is TGTGCCAGCAGCTCCGAGGGCAGAGATACGCAGTATTTT. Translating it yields CASSSEGRDTQYF.

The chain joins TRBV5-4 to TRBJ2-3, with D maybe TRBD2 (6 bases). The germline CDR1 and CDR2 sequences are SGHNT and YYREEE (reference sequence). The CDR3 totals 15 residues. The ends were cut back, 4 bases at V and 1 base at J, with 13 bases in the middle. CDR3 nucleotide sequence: TGTGCCAGCAGCCGCCCTGAGCGGGGCACAGATACGCAGTATTTT. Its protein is CASSRPERGTDTQYF.

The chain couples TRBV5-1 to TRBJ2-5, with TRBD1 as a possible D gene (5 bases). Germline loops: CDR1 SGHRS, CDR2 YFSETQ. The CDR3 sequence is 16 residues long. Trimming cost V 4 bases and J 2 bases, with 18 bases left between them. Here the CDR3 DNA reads TGCGCCAGCAGCCGCGGAAACCGACAGACACAAGAGACCCAGTACTTC. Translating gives CASSRGNRQTQETQYF.

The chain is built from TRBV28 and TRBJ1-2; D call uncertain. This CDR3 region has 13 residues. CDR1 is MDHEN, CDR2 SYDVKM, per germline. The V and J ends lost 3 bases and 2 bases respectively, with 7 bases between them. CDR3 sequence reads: CASSFLRNYGYTF. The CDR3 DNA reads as TGTGCCAGCAGTTTCCTGAGAAACTATGGCTACACCTTC.

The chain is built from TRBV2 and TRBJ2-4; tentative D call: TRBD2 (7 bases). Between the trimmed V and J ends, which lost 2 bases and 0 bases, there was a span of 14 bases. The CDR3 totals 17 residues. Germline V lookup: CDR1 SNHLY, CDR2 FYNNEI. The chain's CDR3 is CASSEWGGSLAKNIQYF. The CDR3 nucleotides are TGTGCCAGCAGTGAATGGGGGGGCTCCCTAGCCAAAAACATTCAGTACTTC. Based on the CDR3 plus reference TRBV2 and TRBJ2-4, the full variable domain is EPEVTQTPSHQVTQMGQEVILRCVPISNHLYFYWYRQILGQKVEFLVSFYNNEISEKSEIFDDQFSVERPDGSNFTLKIRSTKLEDSAMYFCASSEWGGSLAKNIQYFGAGTRLSVL.

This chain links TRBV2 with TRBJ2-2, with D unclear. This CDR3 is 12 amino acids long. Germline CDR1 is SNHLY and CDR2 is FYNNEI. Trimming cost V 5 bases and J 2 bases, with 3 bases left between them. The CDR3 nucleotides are TGTGCCAGCAGTCATAACACCGGGGAGCTGTTTTTT. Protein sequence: CASSHNTGELFF. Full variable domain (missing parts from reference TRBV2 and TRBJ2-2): EPEVTQTPSHQVTQMGQEVILRCVPISNHLYFYWYRQILGQKVEFLVSFYNNEISEKSEIFDDQFSVERPDGSNFTLKIRSTKLEDSAMYFCASSHNTGELFFGEGSRLTVL.

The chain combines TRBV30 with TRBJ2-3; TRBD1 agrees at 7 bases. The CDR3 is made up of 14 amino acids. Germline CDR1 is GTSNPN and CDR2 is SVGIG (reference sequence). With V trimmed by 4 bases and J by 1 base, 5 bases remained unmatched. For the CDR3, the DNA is TGTGCCTGGAACAGGGGTTCGGGCACAGATACGCAGTATTTT. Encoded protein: CAWNRGSGTDTQYF. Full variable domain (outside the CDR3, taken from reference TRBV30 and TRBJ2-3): SQTIHQWPATLVQPVGSPLSLECTVEGTSNPNLYWYRQAAGRGLQLLFYSVGIGQISSEVPQNLSASRPQDRQFILSSKKLLLSDSGFYLCAWNRGSGTDTQYFGPGTRLTVL.

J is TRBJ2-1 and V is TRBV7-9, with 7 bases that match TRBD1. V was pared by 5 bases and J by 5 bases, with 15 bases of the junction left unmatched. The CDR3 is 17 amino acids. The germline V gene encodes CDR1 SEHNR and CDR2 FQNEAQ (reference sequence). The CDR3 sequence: CASSQGYGQDQHNEQFF. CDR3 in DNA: TGTGCCAGCAGCCAGGGGTATGGACAGGACCAACACAATGAGCAGTTCTTC.

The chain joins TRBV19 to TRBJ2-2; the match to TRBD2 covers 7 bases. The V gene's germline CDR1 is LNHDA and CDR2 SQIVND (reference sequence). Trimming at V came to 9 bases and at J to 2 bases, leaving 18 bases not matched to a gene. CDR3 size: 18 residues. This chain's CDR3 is CASIPSRRLADNTGELFF. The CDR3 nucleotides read TGTGCCAGCATCCCTTCCCGTCGGCTAGCGGATAACACCGGGGAGCTGTTTTTT.

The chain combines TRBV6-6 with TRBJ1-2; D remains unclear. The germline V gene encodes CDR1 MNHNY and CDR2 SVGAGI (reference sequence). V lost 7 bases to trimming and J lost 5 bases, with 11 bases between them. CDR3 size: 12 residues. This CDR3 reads CASTNLGYGYTF. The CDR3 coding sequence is TGTGCCAGCACAAACCTGGGGTATGGCTACACCTTC.

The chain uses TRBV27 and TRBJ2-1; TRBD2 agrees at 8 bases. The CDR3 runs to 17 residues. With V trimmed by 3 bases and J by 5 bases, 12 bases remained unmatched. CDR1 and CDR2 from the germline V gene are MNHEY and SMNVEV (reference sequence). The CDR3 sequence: CASSFYLPGLGNNEQFF. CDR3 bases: TGTGCCAGCAGTTTTTACCTACCGGGACTAGGAAACAATGAGCAGTTCTTC.

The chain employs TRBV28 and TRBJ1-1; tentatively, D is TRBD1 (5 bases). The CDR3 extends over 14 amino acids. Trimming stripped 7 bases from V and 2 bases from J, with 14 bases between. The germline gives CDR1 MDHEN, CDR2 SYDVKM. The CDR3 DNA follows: TGTGCCAGCATAATCGGGGGAGTAAACACTGAAGCTTTCTTT. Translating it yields CASIIGGVNTEAFF.

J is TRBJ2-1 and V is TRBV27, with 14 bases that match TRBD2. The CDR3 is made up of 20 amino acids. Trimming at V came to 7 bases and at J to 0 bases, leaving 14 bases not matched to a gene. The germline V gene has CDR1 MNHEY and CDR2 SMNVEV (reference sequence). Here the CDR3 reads CASNKFGLAGGASSYNEQFF. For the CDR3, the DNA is TGTGCCAGCAATAAATTCGGACTAGCGGGAGGTGCAAGCTCCTACAATGAGCAGTTCTTC.

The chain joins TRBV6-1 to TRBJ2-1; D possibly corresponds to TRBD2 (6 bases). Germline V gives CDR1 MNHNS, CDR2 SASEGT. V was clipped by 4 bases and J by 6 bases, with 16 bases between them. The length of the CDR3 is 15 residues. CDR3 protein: CASSGGGRRVNEQFF. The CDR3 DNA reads TGTGCCAGCAGTGGGGGAGGTAGGCGAGTCAATGAGCAGTTCTTC.

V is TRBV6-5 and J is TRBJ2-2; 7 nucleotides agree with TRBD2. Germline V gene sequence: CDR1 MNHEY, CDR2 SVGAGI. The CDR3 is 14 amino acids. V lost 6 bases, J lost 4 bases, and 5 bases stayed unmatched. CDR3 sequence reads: CASRRGRVTGELFF. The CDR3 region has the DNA TGTGCCAGCAGACGTGGGAGGGTCACCGGGGAGCTGTTTTTT.

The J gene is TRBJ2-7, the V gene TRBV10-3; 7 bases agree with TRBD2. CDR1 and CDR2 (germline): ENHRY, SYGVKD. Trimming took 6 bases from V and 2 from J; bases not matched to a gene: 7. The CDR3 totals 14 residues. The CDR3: CAIRGGGSTYEQYF. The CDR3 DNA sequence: TGTGCCATCAGGGGCGGGGGTTCGACCTACGAGCAGTACTTC.

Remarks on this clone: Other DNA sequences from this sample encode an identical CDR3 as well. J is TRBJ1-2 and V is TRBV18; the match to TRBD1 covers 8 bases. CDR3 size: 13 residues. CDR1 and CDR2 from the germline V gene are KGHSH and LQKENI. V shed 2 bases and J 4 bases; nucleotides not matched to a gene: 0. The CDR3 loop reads CASSPGTGYGYTF. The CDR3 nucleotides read TGTGCCAGCTCACCAGGGACAGGCTATGGCTACACCTTC.